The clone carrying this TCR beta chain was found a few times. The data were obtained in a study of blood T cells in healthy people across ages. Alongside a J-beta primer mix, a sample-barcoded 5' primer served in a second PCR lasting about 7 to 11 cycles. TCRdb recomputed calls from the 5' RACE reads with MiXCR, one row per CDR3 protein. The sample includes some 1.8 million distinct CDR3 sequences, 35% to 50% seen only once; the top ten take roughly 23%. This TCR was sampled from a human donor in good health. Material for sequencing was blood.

CDR3 region: CASSNPRRDSYEQYF. The CDR3 bases are TGTGCCAGCAGTAATCCAAGGAGGGATTCCTACGAGCAGTACTTC. This chain joins TRBV6-1 and TRBJ2-7, with D tentatively TRBD2 (6 bases). Germline V gene lookup returns CDR1 MNHNS and CDR2 SASEGT. Trimming took off 5 bases at V and 1 base at J, with 15 bases between the two ends. This CDR3 contains 15 residues.